This TCR beta chain was sequenced in a study of blood T cells in healthy people across ages. Study-wide findings and caveats: Researchers deemed the diversity estimates from one million T cells underestimates.

As for this clonotype: Its antigen is still unknown.

A sample-barcoded 5' primer and a J-beta primer mix were used in a second PCR of about 7 to 12 cycles. TCRdb recomputed calls from the 5' RACE reads with MiXCR, one row per CDR3 protein. The sample consists of about 700,000 distinct CDR3 sequences, roughly 32% of them appearing once. Germline loops: CDR1 MNHNS, CDR2 SASEGT. This CDR3 region has 14 residues. This sequence was found in a woman over 75 in good health. The source material was blood. The genes are TRBV6-1 and TRBJ1-5, with TRBD1 as a possible D gene (5 bases). The CDR3 DNA is TGTACCACCTTAGGGACGTCGGGCAATCAGCCCCAGCATTTT. This gives the protein CTTLGTSGNQPQHF.